This T cell receptor beta chain stems from a study of blood T cell repertoires in COVID-19. The protocol was immunoSEQ multiplex PCR, while the TCRdb copy is restricted to in-frame clones and leaves out a portion. The top ten hold around 4% of the sample, which has approximately 330,000 clones, over 75% seen once. The CDR3 is 15 residues long. After removal of 5 bases from V and 5 bases from J, the junction contained 7 bases not matched to a gene. Germline V gene sequence: CDR1 SGHAT, CDR2 FQNNGV. The source is a woman in her fifties or sixties with active or convalescent COVID-19. Sequenced material: peripheral blood. The chain links TRBV11-2 to TRBJ2-3; 10 bases fit TRBD2. This chain's CDR3 is CASSPLAGAVDTQYF. For the CDR3, the DNA is TGTGCCAGCAGCCCTCTAGCGGGGGCAGTAGATACGCAGTATTTT.